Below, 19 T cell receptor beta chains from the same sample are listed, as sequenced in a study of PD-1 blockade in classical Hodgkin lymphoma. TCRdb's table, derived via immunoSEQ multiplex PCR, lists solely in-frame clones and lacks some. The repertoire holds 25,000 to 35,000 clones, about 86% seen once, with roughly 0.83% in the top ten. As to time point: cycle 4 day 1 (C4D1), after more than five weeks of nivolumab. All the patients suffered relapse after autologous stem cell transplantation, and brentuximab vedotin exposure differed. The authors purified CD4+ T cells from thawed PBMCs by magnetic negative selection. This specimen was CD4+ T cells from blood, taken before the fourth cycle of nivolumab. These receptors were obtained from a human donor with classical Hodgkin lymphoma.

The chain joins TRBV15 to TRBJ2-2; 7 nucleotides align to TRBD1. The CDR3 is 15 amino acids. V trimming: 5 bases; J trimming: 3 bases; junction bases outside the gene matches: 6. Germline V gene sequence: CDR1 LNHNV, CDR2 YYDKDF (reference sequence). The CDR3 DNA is TGTGCCACCAGCCTCGAGGGGGCGGACACCGGGGAGCTGTTTTTT. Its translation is CATSLEGADTGELFF. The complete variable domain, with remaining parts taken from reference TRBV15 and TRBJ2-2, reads DAMVIQNPRYQVTQFGKPVTLSCSQTLNHNVMYWYQQKSSQAPKLLFHYYDKDFNNEADTPDNFQSRRPNTSFCFLDIRSPGLGDTAMYLCATSLEGADTGELFFGEGSRLTVL.

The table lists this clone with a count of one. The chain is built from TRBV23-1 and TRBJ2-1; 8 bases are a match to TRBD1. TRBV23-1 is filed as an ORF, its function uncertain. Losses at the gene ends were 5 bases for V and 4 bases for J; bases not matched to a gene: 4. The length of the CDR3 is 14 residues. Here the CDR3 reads CASSGGQVYNEQFF. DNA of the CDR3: TGCGCCAGCAGTGGGGGACAGGTGTACAATGAGCAGTTCTTC.

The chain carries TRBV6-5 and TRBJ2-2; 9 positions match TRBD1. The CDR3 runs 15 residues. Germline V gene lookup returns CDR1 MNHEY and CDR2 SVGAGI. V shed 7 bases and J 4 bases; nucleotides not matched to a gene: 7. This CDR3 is CASTTGGRGTGELFF. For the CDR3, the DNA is TGTGCCAGCACGACAGGGGGGCGTGGCACCGGGGAGCTGTTTTTT.

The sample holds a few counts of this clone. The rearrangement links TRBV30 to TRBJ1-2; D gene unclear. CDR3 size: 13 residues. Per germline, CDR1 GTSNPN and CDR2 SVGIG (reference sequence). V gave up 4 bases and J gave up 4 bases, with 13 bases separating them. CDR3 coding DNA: TGTGCCTGGACGAAATCGAGAAGCTATGGCTACACCTTC. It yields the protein CAWTKSRSYGYTF.

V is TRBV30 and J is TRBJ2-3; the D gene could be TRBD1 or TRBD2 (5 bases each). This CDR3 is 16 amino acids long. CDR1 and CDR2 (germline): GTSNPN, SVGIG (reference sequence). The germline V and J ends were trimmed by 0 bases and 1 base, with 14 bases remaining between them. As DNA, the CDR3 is TGTGCCTGGAGTGTGGGGCTAGCCAAGGGCACAGATACGCAGTATTTT. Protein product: CAWSVGLAKGTDTQYF.

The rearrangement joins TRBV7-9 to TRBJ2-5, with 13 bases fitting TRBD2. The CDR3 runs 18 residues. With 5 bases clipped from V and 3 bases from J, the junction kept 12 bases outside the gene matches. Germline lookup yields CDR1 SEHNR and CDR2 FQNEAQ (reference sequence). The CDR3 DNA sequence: TGTGCCAGCAGCCGTCGTAGAACGACTAGCGGGGGGAAAGAGACCCAGTACTTC. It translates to CASSRRRTTSGGKETQYF. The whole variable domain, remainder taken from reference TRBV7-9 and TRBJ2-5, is DTGVSQNPRHKITKRGQNVTFRCDPISEHNRLYWYRQTLGQGPEFLTYFQNEAQLEKSRLLSDRFSAERPKGSFSTLEIQRTEQGDSAMYLCASSRRRTTSGGKETQYFGPGTRLLVL.

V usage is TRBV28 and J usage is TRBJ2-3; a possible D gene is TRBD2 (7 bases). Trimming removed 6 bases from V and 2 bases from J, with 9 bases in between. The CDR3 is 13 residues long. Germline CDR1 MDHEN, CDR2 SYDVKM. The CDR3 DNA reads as TGTGCCAGCAGGCGGGGGCCCACAGATACGCAGTATTTT. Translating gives CASRRGPTDTQYF.

The CDR3 nucleotides read TGTGCCAGCAGGATACAGGGTAATCAGCCCCAGCATTTT. Protein product: CASRIQGNQPQHF. This chain uses TRBV28 with TRBJ1-5; D is perhaps TRBD1 (6 bases). Trimming pared 6 bases from V and 4 bases from J, leaving 10 bases between. Germline V lookup: CDR1 MDHEN, CDR2 SYDVKM. The CDR3 consists of 13 residues.

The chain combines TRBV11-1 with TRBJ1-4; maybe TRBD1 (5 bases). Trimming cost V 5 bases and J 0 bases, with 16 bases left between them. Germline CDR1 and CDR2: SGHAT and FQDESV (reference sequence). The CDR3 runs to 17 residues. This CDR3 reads CASSVDSNPATNEKLFF. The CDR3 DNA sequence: TGTGCCAGCAGCGTAGACAGTAACCCTGCAACTAATGAAAAACTGTTTTTT.

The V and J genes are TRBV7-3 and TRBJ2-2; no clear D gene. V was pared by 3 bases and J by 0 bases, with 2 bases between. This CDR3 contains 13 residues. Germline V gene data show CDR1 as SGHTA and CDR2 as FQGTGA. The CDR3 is CASSFPNTGELFF. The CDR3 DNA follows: TGTGCCAGCAGCTTCCCGAACACCGGGGAGCTGTTTTTT.

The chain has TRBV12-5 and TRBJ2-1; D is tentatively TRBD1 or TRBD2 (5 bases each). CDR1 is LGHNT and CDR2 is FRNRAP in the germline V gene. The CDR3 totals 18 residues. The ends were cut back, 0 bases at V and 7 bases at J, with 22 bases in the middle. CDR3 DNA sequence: TGTGCTAGTGGTTTGGTACTAACGAGGGGCAGGACATCGAATGAGCAGTTCTTC. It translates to CASGLVLTRGRTSNEQFF. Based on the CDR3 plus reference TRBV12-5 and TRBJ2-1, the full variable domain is DARVTQTPRHKVTEMGQEVTMRCQPILGHNTVFWYRQTMMQGLELLAYFRNRAPLDDSGMPKDRFSAEMPDATLATLKIQPSEPRDSAVYFCASGLVLTRGRTSNEQFFGPGTRLTVL.

CDR3 protein: CASSSLRGTGELFF. The DNA of the CDR3 is TGCGCCAGCAGCTCTCTCCGTGGGACCGGGGAGCTGTTTTTT. The chain joins TRBV5-1 to TRBJ2-2, with no clear D. Germline V CDR1 and CDR2: SGHRS, YFSETQ. Trimming took 3 bases from V and 5 from J, leaving 11 bases between them. The CDR3 sequence is 14 residues long. Full variable domain (rest looked up from reference TRBV5-1 and TRBJ2-2): KAGVTQTPRYLIKTRGQQVTLSCSPISGHRSVSWYQQTPGQGLQFLFEYFSETQRNKGNFPGRFSGRQFSNSRSEMNVSTLELGDSALYLCASSSLRGTGELFFGEGSRLTVL.

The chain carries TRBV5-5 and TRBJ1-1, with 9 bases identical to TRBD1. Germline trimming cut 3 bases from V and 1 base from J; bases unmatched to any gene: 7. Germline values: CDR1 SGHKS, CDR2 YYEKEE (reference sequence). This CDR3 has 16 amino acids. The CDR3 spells CASSSDDRGSNTEAFF. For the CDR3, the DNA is TGTGCCAGCAGCTCGGACGACAGGGGGTCGAACACTGAAGCTTTCTTT.

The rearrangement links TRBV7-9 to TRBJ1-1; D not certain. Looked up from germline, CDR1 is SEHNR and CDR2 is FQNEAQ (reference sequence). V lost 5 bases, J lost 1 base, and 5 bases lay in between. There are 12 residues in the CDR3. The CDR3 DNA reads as TGTGCCAGCAGCCACAAGAACACTGAAGCTTTCTTT. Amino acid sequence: CASSHKNTEAFF.

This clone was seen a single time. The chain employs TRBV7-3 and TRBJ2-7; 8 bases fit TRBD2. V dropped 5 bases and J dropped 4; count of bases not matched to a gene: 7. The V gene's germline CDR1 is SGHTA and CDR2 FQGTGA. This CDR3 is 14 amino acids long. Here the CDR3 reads CASSAGGALYEQYF. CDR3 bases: TGTGCCAGCAGCGCCGGGGGGGCTTTATACGAGCAGTACTTC.

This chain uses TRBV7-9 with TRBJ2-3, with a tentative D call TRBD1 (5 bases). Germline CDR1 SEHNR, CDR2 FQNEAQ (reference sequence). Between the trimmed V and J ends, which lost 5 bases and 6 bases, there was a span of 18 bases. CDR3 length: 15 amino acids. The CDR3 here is CASSRNGQGQDTQYF. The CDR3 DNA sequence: TGTGCCAGCAGCCGTAATGGCCAGGGTCAGGATACGCAGTATTTT.

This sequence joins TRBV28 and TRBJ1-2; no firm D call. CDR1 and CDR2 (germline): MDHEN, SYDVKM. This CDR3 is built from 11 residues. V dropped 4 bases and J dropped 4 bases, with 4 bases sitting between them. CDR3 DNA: TGTGCCAGCAGTTCCGCCTATGGCTACACCTTC. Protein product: CASSSAYGYTF.

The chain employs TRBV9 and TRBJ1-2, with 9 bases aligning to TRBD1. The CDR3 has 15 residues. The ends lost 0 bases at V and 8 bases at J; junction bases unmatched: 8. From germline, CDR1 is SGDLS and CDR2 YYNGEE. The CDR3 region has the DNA TGTGCCAGCAGCGTAGACGGGACAGGGTATGAGGGCTACACCTTC. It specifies CASSVDGTGYEGYTF.

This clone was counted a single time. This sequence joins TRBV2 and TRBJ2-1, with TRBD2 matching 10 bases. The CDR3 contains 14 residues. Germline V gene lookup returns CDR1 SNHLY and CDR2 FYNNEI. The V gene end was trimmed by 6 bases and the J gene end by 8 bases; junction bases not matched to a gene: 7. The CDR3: CASRAGLANDEQFF. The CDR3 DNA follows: TGTGCCAGCAGAGCGGGACTAGCGAACGATGAGCAGTTCTTC.